One sample yielded the 7 T cell receptor beta chains listed below, sequenced in a study of T-cell reconstitution after alpha-beta-depleted transplantation in children. During its preparation, the TCRbeta library received unique molecular identifiers. In TCRdb, the PCR reads were re-called with MiXCR into one record per CDR3 protein. The repertoire consists of 500,000 to 600,000 distinct CDR3 sequences, with roughly 27% occurring once and the leading ten covering 30% to 40%. This specimen consisted of PBMCs, obtained before TCRalphabeta/CD19-depleted stem cell transplant. All receptors come from a boy younger than two with Wiskott-Aldrich syndrome, due to receive a stem cell transplant.

J is TRBJ2-7 and V is TRBV29-1; weak D call: TRBD2 (6 bases). This CDR3 spans 14 amino acids. V was shortened by 6 bases and J by 2 bases, with 17 bases between the two germline ends. In germline, CDR1 is SQVTM, CDR2 ANQGSEA. The CDR3 here is CSVATSSEAYEQYF. The CDR3 nucleotides are TGCAGCGTCGCCACTAGCAGCGAGGCCTACGAGCAGTACTTC.

The chain recombines TRBV5-1 with TRBJ1-1; 9 bases line up with TRBD1. The V segment lost 0 bases and the J segment 5 bases; nucleotides outside the gene matches: 8. Germline-derived CDR1 and CDR2 are SGHRS and YFSETQ. The CDR3 spans 16 residues. The CDR3 nucleotides read TGCGCCAGCAGCTTGGCGGCCGGGACAGGGCTAACTGAAGCTTTCTTT. Its translation is CASSLAAGTGLTEAFF.

This clonotype was counted only a few times. The chain employs TRBV10-3 and TRBJ2-5, with no clear D. Germline V lookup: CDR1 ENHRY, CDR2 SYGVKD. The CDR3 extends over 11 amino acids. V lost 8 bases, J lost 4 bases, and 8 bases lay in between. This chain's CDR3 is CAIGALETQYF. CDR3 sequence (DNA): TGTGCCATCGGCGCCCTAGAGACCCAGTACTTC.

V and J are TRBV5-1 and TRBJ2-7; D is uncertain. Germline values: CDR1 SGHRS, CDR2 YFSETQ. V dropped 5 bases and J dropped 0 bases, with 12 bases sitting between them. This CDR3 is built from 14 residues. CDR3 DNA: TGCGCCAGCAGGGTCCAGGCCAACTCCTACGAGCAGTACTTC. Translated: CASRVQANSYEQYF.

The chain recombines TRBV6-5 with TRBJ2-2; no firm D call. The V end lost 0 bases, the J end lost 7 bases, and 12 bases lay between the germline ends. CDR3 length equals 15 residues. In germline, CDR1 is MNHEY, CDR2 SVGAGI. CDR3 coding DNA: TGTGCCAGCAGTTACTCGCTGAACCCCCGCGGGGAGCTGTTTTTT. Its protein is CASSYSLNPRGELFF.

This clonotype came up a few times. The chain joins TRBV5-6 to TRBJ2-2; 10 bases agree with TRBD1. With V trimmed by 4 bases and J by 7 bases, 13 bases remained unmatched. Germline V CDR1 and CDR2: SGHDT, YYEEEE. The CDR3 sequence is 17 residues long. CDR3 protein: CASSQDRQGARDGELFF. DNA of the CDR3: TGTGCCAGCAGCCAAGACCGACAGGGGGCAAGGGACGGGGAGCTGTTTTTT.

This clonotype was picked up a small number of times. The genes are TRBV10-3 and TRBJ2-1, with 9 bases fitting TRBD2. CDR1 ENHRY and CDR2 SYGVKD come from the germline V gene. The CDR3 extends over 15 amino acids. The J segment lost 4 bases and the V segment lost 5 bases, leaving 6 bases of the junction unmatched. The CDR3 nucleotides read TGTGCCATCAGTTTCCTAGCGGGGAGTTACAATGAGCAGTTCTTC. The encoded protein is CAISFLAGSYNEQFF.